The clone carrying this T cell receptor (beta chain) appeared once. The method was immunoSEQ multiplex PCR; TCRdb's version includes in-frame clones alone and lacks a portion of them. The sample yields around 76,000 clones, 80% to 90% seen once. V was cut by 0 bases and J by 4 bases, with 7 bases left in between. The V gene's germline CDR1 is SGHRS and CDR2 YFSETQ. The CDR3 runs to 13 residues. The sample originates from a study of OX40 agonist ivuxolimab in advanced cancers. The V gene is TRBV5-1, the J gene TRBJ2-5; the D gene is possibly TRBD1 (6 bases). This TCR was recovered from an adult with an advanced solid tumor such as melanoma, head and neck, liver or kidney cancer. The sample here was CD4+ or CD8+ T cells sorted from blood, taken in a trial of the OX40 agonist ivuxolimab. The CDR3 sequence is CASSLAGAETQYF. CDR3 coding DNA: TGCGCCAGCAGCTTGGCAGGGGCAGAGACCCAGTACTTC.